The following is a T cell receptor (beta chain) sequence with its context. The target antigen is unknown. Germline V lookup: CDR1 SGHRS, CDR2 YFSETQ. The CDR3 covers 14 residues. Between the trimmed V and J ends, which lost 5 bases and 1 base, there was a span of 10 bases. Assay used: immunoSEQ multiplex PCR; TCRdb lists only in-frame clones, some missing. This sample carries about 44,000 clones, approximately 82% of them seen once, and the ten largest clones take around 2%. This specimen belongs to a study of memory CD4+ T cells and cytomegalovirus serostatus. Study details: Donors were healthy Belgian adults, under 10 CMV seropositive and some 24 seronegative.

Study findings and constraints: The CMV-associated TCR signature appears largely within the CD4+ memory repertoire.

The sort gate was single viable CD3+CD4+CD8-CD45RO+ cells for memory CD4+ T cells. Positive selection with CD4 microbeads enriched total CD4+ T cells. Material: memory CD4+ T cells from blood. The clonotype comes from an adult in good health and CMV-seronegative. The chain uses TRBV5-1 and TRBJ1-5, with a tentative D call TRBD1 (5 bases). As DNA, the CDR3 is TGCGCCAGCAGTGGGACCGACAGCAATCAGCCCCAGCATTTT. Translation: CASSGTDSNQPQHF.